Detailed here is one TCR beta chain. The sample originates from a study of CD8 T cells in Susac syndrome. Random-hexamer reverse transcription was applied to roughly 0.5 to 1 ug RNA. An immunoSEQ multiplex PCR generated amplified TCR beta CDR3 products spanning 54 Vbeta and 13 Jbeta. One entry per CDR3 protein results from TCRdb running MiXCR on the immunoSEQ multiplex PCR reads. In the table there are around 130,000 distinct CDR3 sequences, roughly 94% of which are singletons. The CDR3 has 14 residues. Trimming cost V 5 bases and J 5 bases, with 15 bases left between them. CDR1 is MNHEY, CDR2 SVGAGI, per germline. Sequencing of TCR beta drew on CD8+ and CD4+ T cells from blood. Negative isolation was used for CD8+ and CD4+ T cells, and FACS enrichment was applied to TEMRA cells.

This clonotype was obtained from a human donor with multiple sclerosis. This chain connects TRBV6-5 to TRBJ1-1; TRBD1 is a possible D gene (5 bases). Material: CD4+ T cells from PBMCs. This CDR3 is CASSRGIGGTEAFF. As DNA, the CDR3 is TGTGCCAGCAGTCGCGGGATCGGGGGGACTGAAGCTTTCTTT.